This T cell receptor (beta chain) emerged from a study of early T cells in non-severe SARS-CoV-2 infection. On the study more broadly: Bulk RNA from unsorted whole blood was sequenced; chains were unpaired. Study conclusions and caveats: Anti-spike CD8 responses were favored in VDJdb matching, and private and CD4 specificities were missed.

Individual cDNA molecules were tagged with unique molecular identifiers. Each CDR3 protein is one row after TCRdb ran MiXCR on the 5' RACE reads. Seen here are approximately 63,000 distinct CDR3 sequences, around 6.5% observed once, and the top ten hold 3.4%. At least ten counts were recorded for this clonotype. Its antigen is unknown. V lost 2 bases to trimming and J lost 4 bases, with 9 bases between them. The CDR3 length is 14 residues. Germline values: CDR1 SGHVS, CDR2 FNYEAQ. The J gene is TRBJ2-1, the V gene TRBV7-6; D gene unclear. This TCR was recovered from an adult who was a healthcare worker with PCR-confirmed SARS-CoV-2 infection or an uninfected control (not recorded which). The source was whole blood, collected at baseline. CDR3 DNA sequence: TGTGCCAGCAGCTTATGGAGCTCTTACAATGAGCAGTTCTTC. This encodes CASSLWSSYNEQFF.